A single sample gave rise to the 9 T cell receptor beta chains below, sequenced in a study of identical twins' blood T cells. Each CDR3 protein is one row after TCRdb ran MiXCR on the 5' RACE reads. Among hundreds of thousands of distinct CDR3 sequences, roughly 31% were seen once, and the ten largest hold more than 5.5%. Sequencing was performed on PBMCs. The receptors were gathered from a woman aged 18-55 years in good health.

This clonotype was picked up a small number of times. The CDR3 DNA reads as TGTGCCAGCAGTCGACAGGGGGCTTACTATGGCTACACCTTC. Translation gives CASSRQGAYYGYTF. V gene TRBV28 combines with J gene TRBJ1-2, with 10 bases aligning to TRBD1. V gave up 5 bases and J gave up 3 bases; unmatched junction bases: 3. This CDR3 is 14 amino acids long. Looked up from germline, CDR1 is MDHEN and CDR2 is SYDVKM.

There are a few counts of this clonotype. The CDR3 nucleotides read TGTGCCAGCACTTCGACAGTTACGAACACTGAAGCTTTCTTT. It translates to CASTSTVTNTEAFF. The V call is TRBV6-2 or TRBV6-3, the J call TRBJ1-1; perhaps TRBD1 as D (5 bases). In germline, CDR1 is MNHEY, CDR2 SVGEGT. The CDR3 has 14 residues. V lost 7 bases to trimming and J lost 1 base, with 13 bases between them.

V gene TRBV7-2 combines with J gene TRBJ1-1; the D gene is possibly TRBD1 (6 bases). Trimming stripped 5 bases from V and 3 bases from J, with 19 bases between. The CDR3 totals 16 residues. Germline CDR1 reads SGHTA; CDR2 reads FQGNSA. In DNA, the CDR3 is TGTGCCAGCAGCCTGAGGGGTATGGAGGGGGACACTGAAGCTTTCTTT. It encodes CASSLRGMEGDTEAFF.

This chain's CDR3 is CASSLLTARNNSPLHF. In DNA form, the CDR3 reads TGTGCCAGCAGCTTACTTACAGCGAGAAATAATTCACCCCTCCACTTT. The gene calls are TRBV7-6 and TRBJ1-6, with D unresolved. CDR1 and CDR2 (germline): SGHVS, FNYEAQ. V was cut by 2 bases and J by 5 bases, with 13 bases left in between. This CDR3 contains 16 residues.

A remark on this clonotype: Mismatch with germline at one junction end may stem from a read error. The J gene is TRBJ2-2, the V gene TRBV18, with D tentatively TRBD2 (5 bases). In germline, CDR1 is KGHSH, CDR2 LQKENI. The length of the CDR3 is 12 residues. CDR3 residues: CASSATTGELFF. CDR3 nucleotide sequence: TGTGCCAGCTCAGCCACCACCGGGGAGCTTTTTTTT.

This clonotype was recorded a few times. The gene calls are TRBV6-5 and TRBJ1-1; D is possibly TRBD1 (5 bases). Germline V gene sequence: CDR1 MNHEY, CDR2 SVGAGI. CDR3 size: 12 residues. Trimming removed 4 bases at V and 10 bases at J, with 13 bases between. CDR3 bases: TGTGCCAGCAGTTCCCCAGGGCTATCAGCTTTCTTT. It is translated as CASSSPGLSAFF.

The V gene is TRBV7-2, the J gene TRBJ2-1; D unclear. The CDR3 spans 15 residues. V lost 2 bases and J 4 bases, leaving 12 bases between the germline ends. CDR1 and CDR2 (germline): SGHTA, FQGNSA. The CDR3 here is CASSLMGNIYNEQFF. The CDR3 coding sequence is TGTGCCAGCAGCTTAATGGGAAACATTTACAATGAGCAGTTCTTC.

A remark on this clonotype: A read error may be the cause here, since a much bigger clone is one base away. The DNA of the CDR3 is TGTACCAGCAGTGCATCTAGGGATGGCTACACCTTC. It specifies CTSSASRDGYTF. The chain joins TRBV2 to TRBJ1-2; D is ambiguous. Germline CDR1 SNHLY, CDR2 FYNNEI. The CDR3 loop spans 12 amino acids.

V and J are TRBV19 and TRBJ1-3; 7 nucleotides match TRBD1. Germline V gene sequence: CDR1 LNHDA, CDR2 SQIVND (reference sequence). The CDR3 has 14 amino acids. After removal of 8 bases from V and 2 bases from J, the junction contained 6 bases not matched to a gene. The CDR3 spells CASRSTGAGNTIYF. The CDR3 region has the DNA TGTGCCAGTCGGAGTACAGGGGCTGGAAACACCATATATTTT.